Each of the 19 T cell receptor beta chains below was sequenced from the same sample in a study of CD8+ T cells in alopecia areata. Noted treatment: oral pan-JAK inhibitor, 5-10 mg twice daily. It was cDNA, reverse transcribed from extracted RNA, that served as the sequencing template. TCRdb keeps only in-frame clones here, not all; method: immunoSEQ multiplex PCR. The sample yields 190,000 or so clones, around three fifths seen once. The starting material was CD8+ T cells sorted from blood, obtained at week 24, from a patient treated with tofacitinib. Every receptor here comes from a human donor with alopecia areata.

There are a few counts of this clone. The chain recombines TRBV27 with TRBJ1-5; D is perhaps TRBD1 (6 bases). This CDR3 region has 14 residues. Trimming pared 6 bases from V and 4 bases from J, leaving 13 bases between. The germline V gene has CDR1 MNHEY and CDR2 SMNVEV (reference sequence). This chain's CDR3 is CASSHQGLNQPQHF. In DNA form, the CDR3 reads TGTGCCAGCAGCCATCAGGGGCTAAATCAGCCCCAGCATTTT.

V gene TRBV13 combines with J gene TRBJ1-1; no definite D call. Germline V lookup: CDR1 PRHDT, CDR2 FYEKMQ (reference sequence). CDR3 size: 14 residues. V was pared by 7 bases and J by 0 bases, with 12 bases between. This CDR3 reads CASILEGMNTEAFF. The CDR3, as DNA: TGTGCCAGCATCCTGGAAGGGATGAACACTGAAGCTTTCTTT.

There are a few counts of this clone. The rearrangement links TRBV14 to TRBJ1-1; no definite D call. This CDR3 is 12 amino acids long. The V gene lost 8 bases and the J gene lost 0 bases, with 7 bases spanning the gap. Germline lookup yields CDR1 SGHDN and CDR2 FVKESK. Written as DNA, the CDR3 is TGTGCCAGCCATGGGGTGAACACTGAAGCTTTCTTT. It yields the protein CASHGVNTEAFF.

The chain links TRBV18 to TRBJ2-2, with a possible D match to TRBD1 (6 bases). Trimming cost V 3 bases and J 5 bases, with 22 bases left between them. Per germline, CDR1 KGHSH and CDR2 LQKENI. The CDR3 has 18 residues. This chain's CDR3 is CASSPPAYRVQQTGELFF. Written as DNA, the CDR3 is TGTGCCAGCTCACCTCCCGCCTACAGGGTTCAACAGACCGGGGAGCTGTTTTTT.

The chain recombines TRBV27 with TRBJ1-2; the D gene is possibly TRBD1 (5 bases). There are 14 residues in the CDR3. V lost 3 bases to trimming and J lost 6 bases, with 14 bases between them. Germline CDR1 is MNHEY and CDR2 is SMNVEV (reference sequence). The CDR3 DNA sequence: TGTGCCAGCAGTTTGGGGCCGGGGGAGGATGGCTACACCTTC. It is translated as CASSLGPGEDGYTF.

CDR3 protein: CASSSSGGEQYF. The CDR3 DNA is TGTGCCAGCAGCTCGAGCGGGGGGGAGCAGTACTTC. The chain uses TRBV9 and TRBJ2-7; 9 bases agree with TRBD2. The CDR3 has 12 amino acids. Germline values: CDR1 SGDLS, CDR2 YYNGEE. J gave up 7 bases and V 4 bases, and 3 bases lay outside the gene matches.

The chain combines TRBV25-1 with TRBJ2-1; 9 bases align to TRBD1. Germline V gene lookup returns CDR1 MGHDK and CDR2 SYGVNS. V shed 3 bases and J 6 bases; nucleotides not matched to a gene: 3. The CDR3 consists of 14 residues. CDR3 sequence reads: CASSEGDRANEQFF. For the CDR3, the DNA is TGTGCCAGCAGTGAGGGGGACAGGGCCAATGAGCAGTTCTTC.

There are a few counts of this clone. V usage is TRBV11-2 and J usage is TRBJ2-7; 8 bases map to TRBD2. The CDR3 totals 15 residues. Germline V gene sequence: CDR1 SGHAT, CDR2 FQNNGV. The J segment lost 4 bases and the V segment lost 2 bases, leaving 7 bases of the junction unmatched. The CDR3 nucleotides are TGTGCCAGCAGCTTACGAGGGTCTAGCGGGTACGAGCAGTACTTC. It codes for CASSLRGSSGYEQYF. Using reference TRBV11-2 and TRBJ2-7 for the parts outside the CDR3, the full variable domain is EAGVAQSPRYKIIEKRQSVAFWCNPISGHATLYWYQQILGQGPKLLIQFQNNGVVDDSQLPKDRFSAERLKGVDSTLKIQPAKLEDSAVYLCASSLRGSSGYEQYFGPGTRLTVT.

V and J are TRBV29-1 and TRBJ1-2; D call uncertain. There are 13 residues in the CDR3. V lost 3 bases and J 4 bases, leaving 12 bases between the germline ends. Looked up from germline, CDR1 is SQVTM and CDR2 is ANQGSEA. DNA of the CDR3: TGCAGCGTTGAGGAGGGAACTCTCTATGGCTACACCTTC. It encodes CSVEEGTLYGYTF. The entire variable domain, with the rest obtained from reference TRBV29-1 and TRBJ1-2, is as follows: SAVISQKPSRDICQRGTSLTIQCQVDSQVTMMFWYRQQPGQSLTLIATANQGSEATYESGFVIDKFPISRPNLTFSTLTVSNMSPEDSSIYLCSVEEGTLYGYTFGSGTRLTVV.

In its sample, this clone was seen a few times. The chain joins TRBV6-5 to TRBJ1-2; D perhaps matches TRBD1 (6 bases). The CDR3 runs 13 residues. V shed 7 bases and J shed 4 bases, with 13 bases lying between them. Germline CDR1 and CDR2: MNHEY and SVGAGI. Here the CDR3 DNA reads TGTGCCAGCACCCCCGGGGGCGGCTATGGCTACACCTTC. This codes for CASTPGGGYGYTF.

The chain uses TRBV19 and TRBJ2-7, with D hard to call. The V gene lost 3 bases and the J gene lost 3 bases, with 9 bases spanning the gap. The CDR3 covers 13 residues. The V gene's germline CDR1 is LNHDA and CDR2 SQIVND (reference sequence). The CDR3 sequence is CASSITSYYEQYF. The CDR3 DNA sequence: TGTGCCAGTAGTATTACCTCTTACTACGAGCAGTACTTC.

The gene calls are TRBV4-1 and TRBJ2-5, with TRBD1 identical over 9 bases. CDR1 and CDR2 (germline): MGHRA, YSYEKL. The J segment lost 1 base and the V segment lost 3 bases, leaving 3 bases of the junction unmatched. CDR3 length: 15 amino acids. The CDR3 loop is CASSQGTGIQETQYF. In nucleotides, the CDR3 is TGCGCCAGCAGCCAGGGGACAGGGATCCAAGAGACCCAGTACTTC.

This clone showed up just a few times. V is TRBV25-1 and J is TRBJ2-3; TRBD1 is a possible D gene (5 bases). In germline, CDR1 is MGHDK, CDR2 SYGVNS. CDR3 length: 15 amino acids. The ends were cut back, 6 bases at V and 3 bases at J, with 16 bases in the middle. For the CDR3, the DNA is TGTGCCAGCAGCCCGGAATCCAGGGTGACAGATACGCAGTATTTT. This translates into CASSPESRVTDTQYF.

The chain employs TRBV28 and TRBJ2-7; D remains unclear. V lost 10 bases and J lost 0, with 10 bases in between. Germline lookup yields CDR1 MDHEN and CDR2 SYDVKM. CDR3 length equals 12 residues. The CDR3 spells CAISQSSYEQYF. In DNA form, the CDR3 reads TGTGCCATCTCCCAGAGCTCCTACGAGCAGTACTTC.

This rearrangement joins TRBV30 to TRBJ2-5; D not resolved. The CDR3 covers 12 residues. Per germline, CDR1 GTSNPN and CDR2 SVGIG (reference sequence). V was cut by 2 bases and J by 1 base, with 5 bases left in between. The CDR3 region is CAWSLAQETQYF. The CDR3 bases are TGTGCCTGGAGTCTGGCCCAAGAGACCCAGTACTTC.

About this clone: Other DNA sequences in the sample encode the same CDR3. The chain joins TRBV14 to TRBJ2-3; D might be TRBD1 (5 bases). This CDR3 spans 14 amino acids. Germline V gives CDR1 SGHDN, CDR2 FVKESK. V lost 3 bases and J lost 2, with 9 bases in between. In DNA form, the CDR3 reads TGTGCCAGCAGCCAGGGGCGGCACACAGATACGCAGTATTTT. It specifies CASSQGRHTDTQYF. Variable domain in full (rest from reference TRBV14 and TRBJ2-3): EAGVTQFPSHSVIEKGQTVTLRCDPISGHDNLYWYRRVMGKEIKFLLHFVKESKQDESGMPNNRFLAERTGGTYSTLKVQPAELEDSGVYFCASSQGRHTDTQYFGPGTRLTVL.

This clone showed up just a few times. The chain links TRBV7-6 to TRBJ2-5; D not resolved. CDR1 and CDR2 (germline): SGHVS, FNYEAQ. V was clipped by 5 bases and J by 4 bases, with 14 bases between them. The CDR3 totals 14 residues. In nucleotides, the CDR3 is TGTGCCAGCAGCCCGGATTCGACCAGAGAGACCCAGTACTTC. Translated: CASSPDSTRETQYF.

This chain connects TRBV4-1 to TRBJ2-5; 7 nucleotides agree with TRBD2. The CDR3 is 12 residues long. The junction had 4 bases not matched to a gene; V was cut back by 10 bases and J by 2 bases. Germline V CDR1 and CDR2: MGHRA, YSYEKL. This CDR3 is CATGGGQETQYF. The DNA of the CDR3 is TGCGCCACGGGAGGAGGACAAGAGACCCAGTACTTC.

The CDR3 sequence is CASSIGVGQPQHF. The CDR3 bases are TGTGCCAGTAGTATTGGCGTCGGCCAGCCCCAGCATTTT. V usage is TRBV19 and J usage is TRBJ1-5; D unresolved. There are 13 residues in the CDR3. Trimming stripped 3 bases from V and 7 bases from J, with 10 bases between. Looked up from germline, CDR1 is LNHDA and CDR2 is SQIVND (reference sequence).